This passage covers 25 T cell receptor beta chains from one sample sequenced in a study of Ad26.COV2.S vaccination and SARS-CoV-2 variants. Treatment noted: around 19 received Ad26.COV2.S at low or high dose, single or two shots; 5 received placebo; per-sample allocation not given. Sampling was done on day 63 after the first vaccine or placebo injection. Libraries were prepared by immunoSEQ multiplex PCR; TCRdb keeps only in-frame clonotypes and omits some of them. The sample includes about 440,000 clones, about 92% seen only once; the top ten take roughly 3.9%. The sample in question was peripheral blood, obtained in a trial of Ad26.COV2.S vaccine versus placebo. These receptors originate from a person between 18 and 65 years old who received the Ad26.COV2.S COVID-19 vaccine or a placebo.

The chain is built from TRBV7-6 and TRBJ1-4; 9 nucleotides line up with TRBD1. CDR3 size: 16 residues. Germline V gene lookup returns CDR1 SGHVS and CDR2 FNYEAQ. V was pared by 5 bases and J by 5 bases, with 9 bases of the junction left unmatched. The CDR3 bases are TGTGCCAGCAGCCCATACCCGGGACAGGGAAATGAAAAACTGTTTTTT. Translating it yields CASSPYPGQGNEKLFF.

Here the CDR3 DNA reads TGCGCCAGCGCTGGGACTAGCGGCTCCTACGAGCAGTACTTC. Residues: CASAGTSGSYEQYF. The chain joins TRBV5-1 to TRBJ2-7; TRBD2 aligns across 11 bases. The V and J ends lost 7 bases and 0 bases, in that order; junction bases with no gene match: 3. CDR1 and CDR2 from the germline V gene are SGHRS and YFSETQ. The CDR3 sequence is 14 residues long.

The J gene is TRBJ2-7, the V gene TRBV27; D may be TRBD1 (6 bases). The germline V and J ends were trimmed by 6 bases and 2 bases, with 14 bases remaining between them. The length of the CDR3 is 14 residues. Germline V gene sequence: CDR1 MNHEY, CDR2 SMNVEV (reference sequence). The CDR3 DNA sequence: TGTGCCAGCAGACTCCGGACAGACACCTACGAGCAGTACTTC. Its translation is CASRLRTDTYEQYF.

CDR3 sequence: CASSASAVGSSSGNTIYF. DNA for the CDR3: TGTGCCAGCAGTGCCTCGGCGGTAGGGTCCTCATCTGGAAACACCATATATTTT. This rearrangement joins TRBV6-1 to TRBJ1-3; unclear D gene. CDR3 length equals 18 residues. Trimming took off 4 bases at V and 1 base at J, with 20 bases between the two ends. The germline CDR1 and CDR2 sequences are MNHNS and SASEGT.

This chain uses TRBV5-1 with TRBJ2-3; TRBD1 aligns across 8 bases. Germline V gene data show CDR1 as SGHRS and CDR2 as YFSETQ. The CDR3 consists of 14 residues. J lost 6 bases, V lost 4 bases, and 7 bases had no gene match. Here the CDR3 reads CASSLGQGVDTQYF. CDR3 coding DNA: TGCGCCAGCAGCCTCGGACAGGGTGTGGATACGCAGTATTTT.

This chain joins TRBV6-1 and TRBJ1-2, with a possible D match to TRBD1 (5 bases). This CDR3 comprises 15 residues. Germline V gene data show CDR1 as MNHNS and CDR2 as SASEGT. With 0 bases removed from V and 0 bases from J, the gap between germline ends came to 8 bases. CDR3: CASSEADTTNYGYTF. For the CDR3, the DNA is TGTGCCAGCAGTGAAGCGGACACCACTAACTATGGCTACACCTTC.

The chain uses TRBV5-1 and TRBJ2-1; 9 bases line up with TRBD2. This CDR3 is 14 amino acids long. From germline, CDR1 is SGHRS and CDR2 YFSETQ. The ends lost 5 bases at V and 4 bases at J; junction bases unmatched: 4. The CDR3 nucleotides read TGCGCCAGCAGGGTAGCGGGAGAGTACAATGAGCAGTTCTTC. This gives the protein CASRVAGEYNEQFF.

The V gene is TRBV19, the J gene TRBJ2-1; D is tentatively TRBD1 or TRBD2 (6 bases each). There are 13 residues in the CDR3. The germline V gene has CDR1 LNHDA and CDR2 SQIVND (reference sequence). V lost 3 bases and J 8 bases, leaving 11 bases between the germline ends. In DNA, the CDR3 is TGTGCCAGTAGTATTGTCGGGGGCCATGAGCAGTTCTTC. This translates into CASSIVGGHEQFF.

This chain joins TRBV7-8 and TRBJ1-6, with D unclear. Germline V gene sequence: CDR1 SGHVS, CDR2 FQNEAQ. The CDR3 totals 13 residues. V was clipped by 2 bases and J by 8 bases, with 7 bases between them. CDR3 sequence reads: CASSLSMDSPLHF. CDR3 DNA sequence: TGTGCCAGCAGCTTAAGTATGGATTCACCCCTCCACTTT.

The V call is TRBV12-1, the J call TRBJ2-4; the table's D gene call, TRBD2, was not cross checked with the DNA. TRBV12-1 is marked as a pseudogene. The CDR3 consists of 18 residues. CDR3 in DNA: TGTGCCAGCAGCTTTTCTAGCGGGGGAAGAGACACCAAAAACATTCAGTACTTC. Amino acid sequence: CASSFSSGGRDTKNIQYF.

CDR3 sequence reads: CSASTRGETQYF. The CDR3 region has the DNA TGCAGTGCTAGTACCAGGGGAGAGACCCAGTACTTC. V is TRBV20-1 and J is TRBJ2-5, with D perhaps TRBD1 (6 bases). The CDR3 length is 12 residues. Germline assignment: CDR1 DFQATT and CDR2 SNEGSKA (reference sequence). Trimming cost V 3 bases and J 4 bases, with 9 bases left between them.

The chain joins TRBV11-2 to TRBJ1-3, with D perhaps TRBD1 (5 bases). CDR3 length equals 17 residues. Germline V gene lookup returns CDR1 SGHAT and CDR2 FQNNGV. Trimming pared 5 bases from V and 1 base from J, leaving 18 bases between. The CDR3 loop reads CASSTLRDRRSGNTIYF. The CDR3 coding sequence is TGTGCCAGCAGCACCCTTCGGGACCGGAGGTCTGGAAACACCATATATTTT.

This rearrangement joins TRBV5-6 to TRBJ2-1; D perhaps matches TRBD2 (6 bases). The CDR3 length is 13 residues. The V end lost 1 base, the J end lost 10 bases, and 12 bases lay between the germline ends. Germline CDR1 is SGHDT and CDR2 is YYEEEE. CDR3 sequence reads: CASSLLRRGEQFF. CDR3 sequence (DNA): TGTGCCAGCAGCTTGCTCCGGCGGGGCGAGCAGTTCTTC.

The rearrangement uses TRBV5-4 and TRBJ1-4; D is ambiguous. The CDR3 is made up of 13 amino acids. Germline CDR1 reads SGHNT; CDR2 reads YYREEE (reference sequence). Trimming took off 2 bases at V and 5 bases at J, with 7 bases between the two ends. CDR3 bases: TGTGCCAGCAGCTTTGCGGGGAATGAAAAACTGTTTTTT. As protein: CASSFAGNEKLFF.

The chain combines TRBV18 with TRBJ1-5; D uncertain. Germline values: CDR1 KGHSH, CDR2 LQKENI. V gave up 5 bases and J gave up 2 bases, with 7 bases separating them. The CDR3 covers 13 residues. CDR3 DNA: TGTGCCAGCTCAAGAGGAGGCAATCAGCCCCAGCATTTT. The encoded protein is CASSRGGNQPQHF.

The rearrangement links TRBV6-5 to TRBJ2-7; D may match TRBD1 or TRBD2 (5 bases each). The V and J ends lost 6 bases and 3 bases respectively, with 15 bases between them. The CDR3 covers 14 residues. The germline V gene encodes CDR1 MNHEY and CDR2 SVGAGI. This CDR3 is CASRTDGDHYEQYF. CDR3 coding DNA: TGTGCCAGCAGAACGGACGGGGACCACTACGAGCAGTACTTC.

This rearrangement joins TRBV4-2 to TRBJ1-4; D uncertain. The V gene's germline CDR1 is LGHNA and CDR2 YNFKEQ. This CDR3 has 13 residues. Trimming pared 4 bases from V and 5 bases from J, leaving 8 bases between. The CDR3 sequence is CASSPGQNEKLFF. Here the CDR3 DNA reads TGTGCCAGCAGCCCCGGGCAAAATGAAAAACTGTTTTTT.

The table lists this clone with a count of one. This CDR3 is also generated by other DNA sequences in the sample. The genes are TRBV12-3 or TRBV12-4 and TRBJ2-7; no reliable D call. This CDR3 comprises 11 residues. With 5 bases removed from V and 3 bases from J, the gap between germline ends came to 5 bases. This CDR3 reads CASSRHYEQYF. Here the CDR3 DNA reads TGTGCCAGCAGTAGACACTACGAGCAGTACTTC.

This clone was observed a single time. V usage is TRBV6-1 and J usage is TRBJ2-7; TRBD1 matches at 7 bases. The CDR3 sequence is 15 residues long. The V gene's germline CDR1 is MNHNS and CDR2 SASEGT. V shed 3 bases, J shed 0 bases, and the junction held 5 bases outside the gene matches. This chain's CDR3 is CASSDGTASSYEQYF. The CDR3 DNA reads as TGTGCCAGCAGTGATGGGACAGCTAGCTCCTACGAGCAGTACTTC.

Notes on this clone: The sample contains more than one DNA sequence encoding this CDR3. J is TRBJ2-7 and V is TRBV11-2, with D unresolved. Looked up from germline, CDR1 is SGHAT and CDR2 is FQNNGV. CDR3 length: 13 amino acids. The V gene lost 1 base and the J gene lost 0 bases, with 4 bases spanning the gap. In nucleotides, the CDR3 is TGTGCCAGCAGCTTAGGGAGCTCCTACGAGCAGTACTTC. It translates to CASSLGSSYEQYF. The full variable domain, with the rest looked up from reference TRBV11-2 and TRBJ2-7, is EAGVAQSPRYKIIEKRQSVAFWCNPISGHATLYWYQQILGQGPKLLIQFQNNGVVDDSQLPKDRFSAERLKGVDSTLKIQPAKLEDSAVYLCASSLGSSYEQYFGPGTRLTVT.

The chain has TRBV5-4 and TRBJ2-7, with 9 bases identical to TRBD2. The CDR3 sequence is 16 residues long. J was trimmed by 2 bases and V by 0 bases; bases with no gene match: 6. From germline, CDR1 is SGHNT and CDR2 YYREEE (reference sequence). DNA for the CDR3: TGTGCCAGCAGCTTGGGGGTAGCGGGAGTCCCCTACGAGCAGTACTTC. Its protein is CASSLGVAGVPYEQYF.

This clone was recorded once. Written as DNA, the CDR3 is TGTGCCAGCAGGGACGGGTGGAGGGAAACCTACGAGCAGTACTTC. Its translation: CASRDGWRETYEQYF. The chain uses TRBV28 and TRBJ2-7; TRBD2 might be the D (6 bases). Trimming removed 6 bases at V and 2 bases at J, with 17 bases between. CDR1 and CDR2 from the germline V gene are MDHEN and SYDVKM. The CDR3 is 15 residues long.

The chain uses TRBV29-1 and TRBJ2-5; 9 nucleotides line up with TRBD2. Looked up from germline, CDR1 is SQVTM and CDR2 is ANQGSEA. The V gene end was trimmed by 4 bases and the J gene end by 1 base; junction bases not matched to a gene: 7. The CDR3 runs to 15 residues. CDR3 in DNA: TGCAGCGTTGGAGTAGCGGGAGCACCCCAAGAGACCCAGTACTTC. It translates to CSVGVAGAPQETQYF.

V gene TRBV28 combines with J gene TRBJ1-2; perhaps TRBD1 as D (6 bases). The CDR3 totals 14 residues. V dropped 8 bases and J dropped 4 bases, with 17 bases sitting between them. Germline assignment: CDR1 MDHEN and CDR2 SYDVKM. The CDR3 nucleotides are TGTGCCAGCCAGTGGGGGGCCAGGATCTATGGCTACACCTTC. Protein product: CASQWGARIYGYTF.

The V and J genes are TRBV7-2 and TRBJ2-7; D is possibly TRBD1 (5 bases). Per germline, CDR1 SGHTA and CDR2 FQGNSA. This CDR3 is 14 amino acids long. With 2 bases removed from V and 5 bases from J, the gap between germline ends came to 13 bases. CDR3 residues: CASSLTGFGDEQYF. CDR3 nucleotides: TGTGCCAGCAGCTTAACAGGCTTTGGGGACGAGCAGTACTTC.